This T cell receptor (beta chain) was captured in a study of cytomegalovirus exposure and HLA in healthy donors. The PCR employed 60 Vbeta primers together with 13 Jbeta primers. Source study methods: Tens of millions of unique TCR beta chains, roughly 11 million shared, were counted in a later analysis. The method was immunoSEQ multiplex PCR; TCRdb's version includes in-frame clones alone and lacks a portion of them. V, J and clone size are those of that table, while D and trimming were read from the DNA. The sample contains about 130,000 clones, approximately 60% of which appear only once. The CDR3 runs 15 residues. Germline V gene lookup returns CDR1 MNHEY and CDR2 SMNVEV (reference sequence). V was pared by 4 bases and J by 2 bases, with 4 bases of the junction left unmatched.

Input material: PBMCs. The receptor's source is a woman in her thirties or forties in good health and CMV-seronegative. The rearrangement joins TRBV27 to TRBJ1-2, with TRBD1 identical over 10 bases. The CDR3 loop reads CASSYRGQGNYGYTF. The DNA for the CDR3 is TGTGCCAGCAGTTACCGGGGACAGGGGAACTATGGCTACACCTTC.